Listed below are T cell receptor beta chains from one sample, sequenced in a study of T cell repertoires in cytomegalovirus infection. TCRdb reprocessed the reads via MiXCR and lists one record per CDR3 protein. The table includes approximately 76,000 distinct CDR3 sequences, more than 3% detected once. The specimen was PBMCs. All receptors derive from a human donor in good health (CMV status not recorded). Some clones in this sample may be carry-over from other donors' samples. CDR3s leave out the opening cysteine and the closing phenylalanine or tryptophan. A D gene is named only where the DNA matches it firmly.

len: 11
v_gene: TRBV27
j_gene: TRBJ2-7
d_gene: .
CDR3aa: ASSRRAHYEQY

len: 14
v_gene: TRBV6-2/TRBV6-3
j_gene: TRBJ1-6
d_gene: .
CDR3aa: ASSPGTDAYNSPLH

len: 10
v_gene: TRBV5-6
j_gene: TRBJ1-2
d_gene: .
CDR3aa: ASSLVAGGYT

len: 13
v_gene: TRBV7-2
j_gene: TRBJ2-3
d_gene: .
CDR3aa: ASSLNGGGQDTQY

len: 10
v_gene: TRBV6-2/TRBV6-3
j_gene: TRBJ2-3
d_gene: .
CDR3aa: ASSYSGDTQY

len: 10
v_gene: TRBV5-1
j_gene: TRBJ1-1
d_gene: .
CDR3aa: ASSTGYTEAF

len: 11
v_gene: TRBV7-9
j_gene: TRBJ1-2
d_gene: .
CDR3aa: ASSLSGHYGYT

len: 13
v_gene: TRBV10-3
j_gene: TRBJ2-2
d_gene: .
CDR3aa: AISDSTGGTGELF

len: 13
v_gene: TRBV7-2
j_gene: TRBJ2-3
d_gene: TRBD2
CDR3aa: ASSWENSGTDTQY

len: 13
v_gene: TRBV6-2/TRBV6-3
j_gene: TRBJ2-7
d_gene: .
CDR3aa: ASRPSRQALYEQY

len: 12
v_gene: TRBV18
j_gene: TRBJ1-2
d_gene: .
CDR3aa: ASSNAQGNYGYT

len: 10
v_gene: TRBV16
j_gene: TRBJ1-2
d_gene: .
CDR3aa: ASSQFTYGYT

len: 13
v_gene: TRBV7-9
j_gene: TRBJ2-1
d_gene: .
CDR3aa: ASSFSRVSYNEQF

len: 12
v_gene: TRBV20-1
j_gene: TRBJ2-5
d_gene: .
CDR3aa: SAGRRRIQETQY

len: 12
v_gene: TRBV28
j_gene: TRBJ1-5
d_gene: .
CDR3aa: ASSRDAGNQPQH

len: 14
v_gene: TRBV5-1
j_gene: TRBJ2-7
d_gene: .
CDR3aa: ASMTRTARGTYEQY

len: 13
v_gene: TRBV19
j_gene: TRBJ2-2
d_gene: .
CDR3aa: ATKGGGGDTGELF

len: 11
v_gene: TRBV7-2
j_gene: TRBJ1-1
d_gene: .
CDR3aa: ASSLTRNTEAF

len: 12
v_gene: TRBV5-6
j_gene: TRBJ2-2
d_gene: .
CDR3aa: ASSLRGYTGELF

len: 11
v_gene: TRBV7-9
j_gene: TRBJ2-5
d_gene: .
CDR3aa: ASSLLSQETQY

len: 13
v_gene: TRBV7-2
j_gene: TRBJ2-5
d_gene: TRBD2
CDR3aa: ASSLRPSGGETQY

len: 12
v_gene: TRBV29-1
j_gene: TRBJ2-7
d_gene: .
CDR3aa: SVYTTGSPYEQY

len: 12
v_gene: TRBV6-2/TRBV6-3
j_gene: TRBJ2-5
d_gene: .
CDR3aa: ASSYSRIRGTQY

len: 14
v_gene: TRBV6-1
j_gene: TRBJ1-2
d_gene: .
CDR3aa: ASSEAPDRFSYGYT

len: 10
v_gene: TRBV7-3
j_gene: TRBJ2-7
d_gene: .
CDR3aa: ASSPQGEEQY

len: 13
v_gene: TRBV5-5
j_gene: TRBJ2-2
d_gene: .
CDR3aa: ASSPTGTNTGELF

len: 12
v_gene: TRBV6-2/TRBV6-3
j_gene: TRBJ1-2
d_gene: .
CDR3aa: ASSYSSPNYGYT

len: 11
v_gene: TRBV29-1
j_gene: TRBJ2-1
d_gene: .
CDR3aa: SVGYLGGHEQF

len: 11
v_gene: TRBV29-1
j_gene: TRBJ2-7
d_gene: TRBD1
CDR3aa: SVAGQGAREQY

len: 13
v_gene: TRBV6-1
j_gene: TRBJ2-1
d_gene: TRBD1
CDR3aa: ASSGGQGSRNEQF

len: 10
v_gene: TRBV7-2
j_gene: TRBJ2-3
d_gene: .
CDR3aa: ASSSRADTQY

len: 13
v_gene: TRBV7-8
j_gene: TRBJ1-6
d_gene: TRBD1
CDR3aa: ASSSGDRIYSPLH

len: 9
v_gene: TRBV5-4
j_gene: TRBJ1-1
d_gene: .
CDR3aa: ASSLEGILV